This record concerns one T cell receptor beta chain sequence. Random hexamers were used to reverse transcribe roughly 0.45 to 1 ug of RNA. TCRdb ran MiXCR on the immunoSEQ multiplex PCR reads and lists one entry per CDR3 protein. Here the sample spans 210,000 or so distinct CDR3 sequences, roughly 90% being singletons. This sample is part of a study of CD8 T cells in Susac syndrome. The multiple sclerosis controls, all treatment-naive patients, had relapsing-remitting disease that was stable or active. With 3 bases removed from V and 10 bases from J, the gap between germline ends came to 10 bases. The CDR3 runs to 12 residues. Germline loops: CDR1 SEHNR, CDR2 FQNEAQ (reference sequence).

Sequenced material: CD8+ T cells from PBMCs. The receptor was derived from a human donor with multiple sclerosis. The chain is built from TRBV7-9 and TRBJ2-4; no clear D gene. The CDR3 loop reads CASSLVTEIQYF. The CDR3 DNA reads TGTGCCAGCAGCTTGGTGACGGAGATTCAGTACTTC.